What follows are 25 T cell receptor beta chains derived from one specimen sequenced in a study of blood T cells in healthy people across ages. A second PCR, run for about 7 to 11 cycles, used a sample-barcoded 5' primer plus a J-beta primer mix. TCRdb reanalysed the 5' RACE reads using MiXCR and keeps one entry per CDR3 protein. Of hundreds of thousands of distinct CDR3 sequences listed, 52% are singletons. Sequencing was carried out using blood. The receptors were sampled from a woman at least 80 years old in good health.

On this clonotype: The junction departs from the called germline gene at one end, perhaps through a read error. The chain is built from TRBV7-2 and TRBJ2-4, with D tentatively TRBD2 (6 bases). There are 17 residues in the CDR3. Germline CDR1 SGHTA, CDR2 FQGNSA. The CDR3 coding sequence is TGTGTCAGCAGCTTAGTACGGGGGACTCTTAGCAAAAACATTCAGTACTTC. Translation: CVSSLVRGTLSKNIQYF.

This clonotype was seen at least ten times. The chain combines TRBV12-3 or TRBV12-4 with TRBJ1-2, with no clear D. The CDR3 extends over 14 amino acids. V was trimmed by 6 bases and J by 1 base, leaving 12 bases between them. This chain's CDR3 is CASRVDRSNYGYTF. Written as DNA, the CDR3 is TGTGCCAGCAGAGTGGACCGAAGTAACTATGGCTACACCTTC.

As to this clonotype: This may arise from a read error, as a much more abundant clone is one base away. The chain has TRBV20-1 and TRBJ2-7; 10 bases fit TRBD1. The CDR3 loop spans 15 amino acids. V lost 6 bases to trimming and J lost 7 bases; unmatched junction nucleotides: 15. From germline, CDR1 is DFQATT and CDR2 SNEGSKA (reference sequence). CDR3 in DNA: TGCAGTGCACTTAATCCGGGACAGGGGTACAATGAGCAGTACTTC. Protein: CSALNPGQGYNEQYF.

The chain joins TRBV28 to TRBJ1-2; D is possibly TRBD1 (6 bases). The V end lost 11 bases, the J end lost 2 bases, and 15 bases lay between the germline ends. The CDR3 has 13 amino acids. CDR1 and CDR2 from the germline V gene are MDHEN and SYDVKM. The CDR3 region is CASQVQGNYGYTF. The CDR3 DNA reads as TGTGCCTCTCAAGTACAGGGAAACTATGGCTACACCTTC.

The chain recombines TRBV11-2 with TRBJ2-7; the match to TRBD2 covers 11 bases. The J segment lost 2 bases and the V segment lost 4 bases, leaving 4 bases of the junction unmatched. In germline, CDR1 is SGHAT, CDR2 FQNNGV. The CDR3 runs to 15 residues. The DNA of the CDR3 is TGTGCCAGCAGCTCGAGACTAGCGGGGACCTACGAGCAGTACTTC. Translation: CASSSRLAGTYEQYF. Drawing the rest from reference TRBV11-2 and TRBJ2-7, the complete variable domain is EAGVAQSPRYKIIEKRQSVAFWCNPISGHATLYWYQQILGQGPKLLIQFQNNGVVDDSQLPKDRFSAERLKGVDSTLKIQPAKLEDSAVYLCASSSRLAGTYEQYFGPGTRLTVT.

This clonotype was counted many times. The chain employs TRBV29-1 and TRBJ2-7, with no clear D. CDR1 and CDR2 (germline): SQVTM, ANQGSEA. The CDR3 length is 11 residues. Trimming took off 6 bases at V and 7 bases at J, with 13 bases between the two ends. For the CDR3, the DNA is TGCAGCGTAGGTATCGTTGGGGAGCAGTACTTC. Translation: CSVGIVGEQYF.

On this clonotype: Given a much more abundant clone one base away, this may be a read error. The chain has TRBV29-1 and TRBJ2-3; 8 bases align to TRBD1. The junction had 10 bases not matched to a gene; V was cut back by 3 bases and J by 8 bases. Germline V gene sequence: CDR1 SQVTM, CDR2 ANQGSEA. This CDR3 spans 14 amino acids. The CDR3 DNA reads TGCAGCGTTGAGTCTGGACAGGGACGAGTTACGCAGTATTTT. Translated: CSVESGQGRVTQYF.

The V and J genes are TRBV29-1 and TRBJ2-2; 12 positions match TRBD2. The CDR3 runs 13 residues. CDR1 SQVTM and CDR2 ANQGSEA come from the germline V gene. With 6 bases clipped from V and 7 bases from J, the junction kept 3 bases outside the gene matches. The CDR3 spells CSVLAGGRGELFF. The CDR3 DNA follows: TGCAGCGTACTAGCGGGGGGCCGCGGGGAGCTGTTTTTT.

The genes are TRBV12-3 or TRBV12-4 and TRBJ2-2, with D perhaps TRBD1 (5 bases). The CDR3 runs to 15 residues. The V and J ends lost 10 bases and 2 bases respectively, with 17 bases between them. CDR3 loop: CANSERGYNTGELFF. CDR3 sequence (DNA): TGTGCCAACTCTGAAAGGGGCTATAACACCGGGGAGCTGTTTTTT.

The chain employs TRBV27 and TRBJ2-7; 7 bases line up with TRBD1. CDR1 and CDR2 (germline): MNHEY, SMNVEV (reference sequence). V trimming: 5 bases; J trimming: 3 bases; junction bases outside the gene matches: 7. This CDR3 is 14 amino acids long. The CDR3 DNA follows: TGTGCCAGCAGTATCTCGGGACAGTTCTACGAGCAGTACTTC. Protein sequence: CASSISGQFYEQYF.

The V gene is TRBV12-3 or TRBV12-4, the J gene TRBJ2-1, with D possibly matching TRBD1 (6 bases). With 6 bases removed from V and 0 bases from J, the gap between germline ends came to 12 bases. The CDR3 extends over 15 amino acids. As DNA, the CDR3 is TGTGCCAGCAGCCTTGACAGGCCCTCCTACAATGAGCAGTTCTTC. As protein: CASSLDRPSYNEQFF.

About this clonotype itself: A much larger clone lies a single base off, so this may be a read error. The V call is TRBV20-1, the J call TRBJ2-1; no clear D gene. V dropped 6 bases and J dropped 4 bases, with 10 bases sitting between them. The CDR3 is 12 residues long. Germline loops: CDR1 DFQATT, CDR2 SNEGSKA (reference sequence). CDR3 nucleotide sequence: TGCAGTGCCGCCTTGAATTACAATGAGCAGTTCTTC. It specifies CSAALNYNEQFF.

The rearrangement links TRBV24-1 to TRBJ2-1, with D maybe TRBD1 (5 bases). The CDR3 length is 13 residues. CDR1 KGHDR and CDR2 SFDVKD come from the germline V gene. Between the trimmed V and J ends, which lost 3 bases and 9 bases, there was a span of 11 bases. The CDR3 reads CATSDPRQTEQFF. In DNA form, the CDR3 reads TGTGCCACCAGTGATCCACGACAGACTGAGCAGTTCTTC.

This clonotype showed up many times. CDR3 region: CASSEIRRNEQFF. CDR3 bases: TGTGCCAGCAGTGAGATACGGCGCAATGAGCAGTTCTTC. This sequence joins TRBV2 and TRBJ2-1; D gene unclear. V gave up 3 bases and J gave up 6 bases, with 9 bases separating them. This CDR3 region has 13 residues. Looked up from germline, CDR1 is SNHLY and CDR2 is FYNNEI.

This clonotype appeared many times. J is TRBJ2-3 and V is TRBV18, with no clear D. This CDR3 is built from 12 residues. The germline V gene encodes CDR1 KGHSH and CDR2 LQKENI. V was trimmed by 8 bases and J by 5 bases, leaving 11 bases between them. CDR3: CASRTPGDTQYF. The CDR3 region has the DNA TGTGCCAGCCGAACCCCTGGAGATACGCAGTATTTT.

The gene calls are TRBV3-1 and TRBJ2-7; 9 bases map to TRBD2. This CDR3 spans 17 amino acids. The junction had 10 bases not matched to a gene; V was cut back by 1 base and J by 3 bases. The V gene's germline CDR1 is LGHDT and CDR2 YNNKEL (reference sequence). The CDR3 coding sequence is TGTGCCAGCAGCCAAGGGGTTAGCGGGAGAACCGGCTACGAGCAGTACTTC. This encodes CASSQGVSGRTGYEQYF.

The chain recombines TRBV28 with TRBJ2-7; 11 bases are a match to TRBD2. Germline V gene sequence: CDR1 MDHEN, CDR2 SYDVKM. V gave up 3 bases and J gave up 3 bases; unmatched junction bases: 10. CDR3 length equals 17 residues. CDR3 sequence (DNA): TGTGCCAGCAGTTTGTCTCCTAGCGGGGGGCCCTTCTACGAGCAGTACTTC. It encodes CASSLSPSGGPFYEQYF.

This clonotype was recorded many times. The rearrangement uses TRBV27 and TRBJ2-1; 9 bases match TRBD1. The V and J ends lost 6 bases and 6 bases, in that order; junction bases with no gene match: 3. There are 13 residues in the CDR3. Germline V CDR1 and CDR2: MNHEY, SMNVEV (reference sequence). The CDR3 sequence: CASSSGQGNEQFF. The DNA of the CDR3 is TGTGCCAGCAGCTCGGGACAGGGCAATGAGCAGTTCTTC.

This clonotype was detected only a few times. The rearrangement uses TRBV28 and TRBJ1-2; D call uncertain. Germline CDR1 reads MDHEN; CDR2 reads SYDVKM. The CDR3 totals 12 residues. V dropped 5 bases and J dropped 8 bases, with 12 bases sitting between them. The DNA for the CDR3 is TGTGCCAGCAGTCCCTGGCCGGGGGGCTACACCTTC. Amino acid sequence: CASSPWPGGYTF.

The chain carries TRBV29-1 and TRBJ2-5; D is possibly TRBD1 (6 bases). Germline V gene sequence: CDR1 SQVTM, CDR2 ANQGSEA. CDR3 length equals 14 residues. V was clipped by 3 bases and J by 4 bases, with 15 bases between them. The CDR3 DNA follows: TGCAGCGTTGATACAGGGCCCCCGGGAGAGACCCAGTACTTC. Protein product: CSVDTGPPGETQYF.

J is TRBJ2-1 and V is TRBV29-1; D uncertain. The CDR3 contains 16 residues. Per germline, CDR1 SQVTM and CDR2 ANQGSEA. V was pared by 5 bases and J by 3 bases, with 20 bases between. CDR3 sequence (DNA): TGCAGCGTTCTTCGGTCTGTTGGGATCGTCTACAATGAGCAGTTCTTC. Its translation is CSVLRSVGIVYNEQFF.

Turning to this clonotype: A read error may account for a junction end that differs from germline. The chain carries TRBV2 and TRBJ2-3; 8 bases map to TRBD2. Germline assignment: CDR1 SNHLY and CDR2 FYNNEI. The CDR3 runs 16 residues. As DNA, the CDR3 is TGTGCCAGCGGTAACGGGAGGGGTACTAGCATAGATACGCAGTATTTT. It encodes CASGNGRGTSIDTQYF.

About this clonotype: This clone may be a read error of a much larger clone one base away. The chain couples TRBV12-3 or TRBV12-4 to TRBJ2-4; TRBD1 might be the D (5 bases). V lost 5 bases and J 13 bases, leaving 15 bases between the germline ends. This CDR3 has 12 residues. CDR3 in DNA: TGTGCCAGCAGTCCCAGGGTAGGTGAGCAGTACTTC. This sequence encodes CASSPRVGEQYF.

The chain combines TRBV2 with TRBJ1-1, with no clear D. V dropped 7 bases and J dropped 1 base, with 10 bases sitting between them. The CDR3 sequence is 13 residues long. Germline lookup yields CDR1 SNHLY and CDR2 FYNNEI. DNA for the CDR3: TGTGCCAGCAACGGGGTTTCGAACACTGAAGCTTTCTTT. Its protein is CASNGVSNTEAFF. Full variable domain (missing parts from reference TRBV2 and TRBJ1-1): EPEVTQTPSHQVTQMGQEVILRCVPISNHLYFYWYRQILGQKVEFLVSFYNNEISEKSEIFDDQFSVERPDGSNFTLKIRSTKLEDSAMYFCASNGVSNTEAFFGQGTRLTVV.

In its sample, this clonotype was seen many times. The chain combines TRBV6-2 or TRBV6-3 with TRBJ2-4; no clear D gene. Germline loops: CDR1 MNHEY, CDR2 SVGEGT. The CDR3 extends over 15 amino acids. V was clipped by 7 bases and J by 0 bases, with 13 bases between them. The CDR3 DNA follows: TGTGCCAGCACGGCGGAGATCCTAGCCAAAAACATTCAGTACTTC. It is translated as CASTAEILAKNIQYF.